Sequencing of this T cell receptor (beta chain) was carried out in a study of glioma-infiltrating T cells after dendritic cell vaccination. Time point denoted: after dendritic cell vaccination, including at tumor progression/relapse. This clone was counted once. Germline V CDR1 and CDR2: SGHRS, YFSETQ. The CDR3 sequence is 18 residues long. The J segment lost 1 base and the V segment lost 0 bases, leaving 13 bases of the junction unmatched. Produced via immunoSEQ multiplex PCR; TCRdb's table is partial and in-frame only. This table has tens of thousands of clones, around four fifths appearing once. The clonotype comes from a human donor with glioblastoma. The sample consisted of blood, taken after dendritic cell vaccination. The rearrangement links TRBV5-1 to TRBJ2-7; 7 nucleotides match TRBD1. CDR3 sequence (DNA): TGCGCCAGCAGCTTGGGGTCCGACCGGGACAGACTGTCCTACGAGCAGTACTTC. Its translation: CASSLGSDRDRLSYEQYF.